The 30 T cell receptor beta chains presented below share a single source sample, sequenced in a study of T cells in Graves' hyperthyroidism and ophthalmopathy (dated by TCRdb to about 2019). Libraries were built with multiplex PCR. Sequencing was performed on an Illumina HiSeq 2000. The TCR beta CDR3 regions were amplified from the RNA transcripts. A first-round RT-PCR of the TCR CDR3 used the HTBI primer set with the Qiagen OneStep RT-PCR kit. TCRdb redid the processing of the public reads, applying fastp at Q25 and MiXCR, and retained in-frame beta chains. Rows are combined by CDR3 protein, so each entry shows the most common genes and DNA. For this sample the table gives approximately 370,000 distinct CDR3 sequences, of which 17% were detected only once. The ten largest clones add up to more than 30% of the sample. Sequencing was done on a sample of blood. The receptors were gathered from a woman in her twenties or thirties with Graves' hyperthyroidism that later progressed to Graves' ophthalmopathy.

This clonotype was observed many times. The chain uses TRBV30 and TRBJ2-3; no firm D call. The CDR3 spans 11 residues. Between the trimmed V and J ends, which lost 3 bases and 2 bases, there was a span of 3 bases. Germline CDR1 is GTSNPN and CDR2 is SVGIG (reference sequence). The CDR3 region has the DNA TGTGCCTGGAGCCACACAGATACGCAGTATTTT. Encoded protein: CAWSHTDTQYF.

This clonotype has a handful of counts. V gene TRBV7-6 combines with J gene TRBJ2-6; D might be TRBD2 (7 bases). V lost 5 bases and J lost 2, with 25 bases in between. CDR3 length equals 20 residues. Germline CDR1 is SGHVS and CDR2 is FNYEAQ. The CDR3 nucleotides are TGTGCCAGCAGCCAGGGAGCAGGGGACTACTCATTCCCTGGGGCCAACGTCCTGACTTTC. Amino acid sequence: CASSQGAGDYSFPGANVLTF.

The chain recombines TRBV9 with TRBJ2-1; possibly TRBD2 for D (5 bases). CDR3 length: 15 residues. Germline lookup yields CDR1 SGDLS and CDR2 YYNGEE. V dropped 0 bases and J dropped 6 bases, with 13 bases sitting between them. The CDR3 loop is CASSVDEGFINEQFF. The CDR3 bases are TGTGCCAGCAGCGTAGACGAGGGATTCATCAATGAGCAGTTCTTC.

This clonotype was observed a handful of times. The chain couples TRBV9 to TRBJ1-6; D remains ambiguous. The CDR3 is 14 amino acids. The germline V and J ends were trimmed by 7 bases and 5 bases, with 13 bases remaining between them. Germline CDR1 is SGDLS and CDR2 is YYNGEE. CDR3 coding DNA: TGTGCCAGCGGGTCCGGTTCCAATAATTCACCCCTCCACTTT. Its protein product is CASGSGSNNSPLHF.

A few counts support this clonotype. V is TRBV5-1 and J is TRBJ2-5, with a tentative D call TRBD2 (6 bases). Trimming left V 0 bases short and J 1 base short, with 13 bases between. The V gene's germline CDR1 is SGHRS and CDR2 YFSETQ. The CDR3 spans 16 residues. The DNA for the CDR3 is TGCGCCAGCAGCTTGGCTAGGACTACCGGCCAAGAGACCCAGTACTTC. Protein product: CASSLARTTGQETQYF.

This clonotype was seen ten or more times. The genes are TRBV5-1 and TRBJ2-2; perhaps TRBD2 as D (6 bases). Deletions cut 2 bases from V and 1 base from J, with 12 bases between. The germline V gene encodes CDR1 SGHRS and CDR2 YFSETQ. The CDR3 runs to 16 residues. The CDR3 here is CASSFRIAVNTGELFF. DNA for the CDR3: TGCGCCAGCAGCTTCAGAATAGCGGTGAACACCGGGGAGCTGTTTTTT. The entire variable domain, with the rest obtained from reference TRBV5-1 and TRBJ2-2, is as follows: KAGVTQTPRYLIKTRGQQVTLSCSPISGHRSVSWYQQTPGQGLQFLFEYFSETQRNKGNFPGRFSGRQFSNSRSEMNVSTLELGDSALYLCASSFRIAVNTGELFFGEGSRLTVL.

This clonotype occurred a few times. The junction differs from germline at one of its ends, possibly a read error. The chain is built from TRBV20-1 and TRBJ2-7; 9 bases line up with TRBD2. The V gene's germline CDR1 is DFQATT and CDR2 SNEGSKA (reference sequence). The CDR3 sequence is 16 residues long. CDR3 sequence (DNA): TGCAGTGCTAGAGGTCGGCGGGAGGGCTATGACTACGGGCAGTACTTC. Translation: CSARGRREGYDYGQYF.

The V call is TRBV28, the J call TRBJ2-5; no clear D gene. This CDR3 contains 13 residues. Per germline, CDR1 MDHEN and CDR2 SYDVKM. The V end lost 8 bases, the J end lost 2 bases, and 12 bases lay between the germline ends. The CDR3 DNA follows: TGTGCCAGCTACTCGACTGATCAAGAGACCCAGTACTTC. Protein sequence: CASYSTDQETQYF.

V usage is TRBV20-1 and J usage is TRBJ1-6; D is undetermined. This CDR3 is 16 amino acids long. The germline gives CDR1 DFQATT, CDR2 SNEGSKA (reference sequence). Between the trimmed V and J ends, which lost 2 bases and 2 bases, there was a span of 13 bases. The CDR3 bases are TGCAGTGCTAGACGGTTCGGTAGCGCCTATAATTCACCCCTCCACTTT. Encoded protein: CSARRFGSAYNSPLHF.

The rearrangement joins TRBV15 to TRBJ1-4, with D perhaps TRBD1 (6 bases). V lost 5 bases to trimming and J lost 8 bases, with 12 bases between them. Germline loops: CDR1 LNHNV, CDR2 YYDKDF (reference sequence). The CDR3 is made up of 13 amino acids. The CDR3 DNA reads as TGTGCCACCAGCGGGGACACAAGCGAAAAACTGTTTTTT. Translated, it gives CATSGDTSEKLFF.

This clonotype was counted many times. The V and J genes are TRBV10-2 and TRBJ2-2; 8 bases map to TRBD1. Germline V gene lookup returns CDR1 WSHSY and CDR2 SAAADI. The CDR3 covers 14 residues. The V and J ends lost 11 bases and 7 bases, in that order; junction bases with no gene match: 12. The DNA for the CDR3 is TGCGCCGGACGATCGGACAGGGTAATCGGGGAGCTGTTTTTT. Protein sequence: CAGRSDRVIGELFF.

This clonotype was recorded many times. At one end the junction does not follow the germline gene, possibly because of a read error. This chain links TRBV2 with TRBJ2-2; 7 bases are shared with TRBD1. CDR1 SNHLY and CDR2 FYNNEI come from the germline V gene. This CDR3 has 15 residues. The DNA for the CDR3 is TGTGCCAGCCGTTTCGGGACAGCGAACACCGAGGAGCTGTTTTTT. Translated: CASRFGTANTEELFF.

This clonotype appeared a few times. This chain connects TRBV5-8 to TRBJ2-1; maybe TRBD1 (5 bases). Per the germline V gene, CDR1 is SGHTS and CDR2 is YDEGEE. The CDR3 runs 15 residues. V dropped 2 bases and J dropped 7 bases, with 16 bases sitting between them. CDR3: CASSLHQGFRNEQFF. The CDR3 DNA is TGTGCCAGCAGCTTACACCAGGGCTTTCGGAATGAGCAGTTCTTC. Variable domain in full (rest from reference TRBV5-8 and TRBJ2-1): EAGVTQSPTHLIKTRGQQATLRCSPISGHTSVYWYQQALGLGLQFLLWYDEGEERNRGNFPPRFSGRQFPNYSSELNVNALELEDSALYLCASSLHQGFRNEQFFGPGTRLTVL.

At least ten counts were recorded for this clonotype. The chain joins TRBV28 to TRBJ2-7; D remains ambiguous. The CDR3 sequence is 13 residues long. V was shortened by 8 bases and J by 3 bases, with 14 bases between the two germline ends. Germline V gives CDR1 MDHEN, CDR2 SYDVKM. The CDR3 nucleotides read TGTGCCAGCGCCGAGGTCGGCGGCTACGAGCAGTACTTC. Amino acid sequence: CASAEVGGYEQYF.

This clonotype was seen repeatedly, ten times or more. This chain connects TRBV18 to TRBJ2-3; D is undetermined. The CDR3 has 12 residues. The germline V gene encodes CDR1 KGHSH and CDR2 LQKENI. The V end was cut by 3 bases, the J end by 6 bases, with 7 bases between. CDR3 sequence: CASSPVSDTQYF. The CDR3, as DNA: TGTGCCAGCTCACCTGTATCCGATACGCAGTATTTT. Full variable domain (outside the CDR3, taken from reference TRBV18 and TRBJ2-3): NAGVMQNPRHLVRRRGQEARLRCSPMKGHSHVYWYRQLPEEGLKFMVYLQKENIIDESGMPKERFSAEFPKEGPSILRIQQVVRGDSAAYFCASSPVSDTQYFGPGTRLTVL.

This clonotype was seen at least ten times. The chain has TRBV3-1 and TRBJ1-5; the match to TRBD1 covers 10 bases. This CDR3 spans 15 amino acids. CDR1 is LGHDT and CDR2 is YNNKEL in the germline V gene (reference sequence). J was trimmed by 6 bases and V by 1 base; bases with no gene match: 3. CDR3 DNA sequence: TGTGCCAGCAGCCAAGGGACAGGGGGTGCTCAGCCCCAGCATTTT. Protein sequence: CASSQGTGGAQPQHF.

This clonotype came up many times. The chain links TRBV5-1 to TRBJ1-1; TRBD1 matches 7 bases. The CDR3 length is 16 residues. CDR1 and CDR2 from the germline V gene are SGHRS and YFSETQ. V dropped 7 bases and J dropped 5; count of bases not matched to a gene: 17. As DNA, the CDR3 is TGCGCCAGCCGTGCCCAGGGGGGAGTGATAGTAACTGAAGCTTTCTTT. Amino acid sequence: CASRAQGGVIVTEAFF.

This clonotype was observed at least ten times. The chain uses TRBV20-1 and TRBJ1-2; D remains unclear. Germline V gene data show CDR1 as DFQATT and CDR2 as SNEGSKA (reference sequence). Trimming cost V 1 base and J 3 bases, with 18 bases left between them. This CDR3 is 16 amino acids long. The CDR3 protein is CSARVLLKGFDYGYTF. As DNA, the CDR3 is TGCAGTGCTAGAGTCCTCCTCAAAGGGTTCGACTATGGCTACACCTTC.

The chain links TRBV28 to TRBJ1-6, with no clear D. This CDR3 contains 13 residues. The V end was cut by 3 bases, the J end by 7 bases, with 7 bases between. CDR1 MDHEN and CDR2 SYDVKM come from the germline V gene. This CDR3 reads CASSFSGNSPLHF. As DNA, the CDR3 is TGTGCCAGCAGTTTTAGTGGAAATTCACCCCTCCACTTT.

V and J are TRBV28 and TRBJ1-5, with 7 bases lining up with TRBD1. CDR1 and CDR2 from the germline V gene are MDHEN and SYDVKM. The junction had 5 bases not matched to a gene; V was cut back by 6 bases and J by 0 bases. This CDR3 has 15 amino acids. The CDR3 DNA is TGTGCCAGCAGGCCGCAGGGGGGTAGCAATCAGCCCCAGCATTTT. Amino acids: CASRPQGGSNQPQHF. Full variable domain (rest looked up from reference TRBV28 and TRBJ1-5): DVKVTQSSRYLVKRTGEKVFLECVQDMDHENMFWYRQDPGLGLRLIYFSYDVKMKEKGDIPEGYSVSREKKERFSLILESASTNQTSMYLCASRPQGGSNQPQHFGDGTRLSIL.

As to this clonotype: The DNA is left out, because the CDR3 cannot be placed on it with certainty; the CDR3 is given as TCRdb lists it. The CDR3 loop is CATSGDSGANVLTFGAAAGELFF. The chain has TRBV24-1 and TRBJ2-2; the table names TRBD1, a call not compared with the DNA. Germline-derived CDR1 and CDR2 are KGHDR and SFDVKD. Both ends counted, the CDR3 spans 23 residues.

In its sample, this clonotype was seen many times. V usage is TRBV5-5 and J usage is TRBJ1-5, with TRBD1 matching 9 bases. Trimming at V came to 0 bases and at J to 7 bases, leaving 8 bases not matched to a gene. Germline V gene data show CDR1 as SGHKS and CDR2 as YYEKEE (reference sequence). The CDR3 contains 16 residues. The CDR3 nucleotides read TGTGCCAGCAGCTTGGAAGCACAGGGGGCTGGACAGCCCCAGCATTTT. This sequence encodes CASSLEAQGAGQPQHF.

This clonotype showed up many times. The gene calls are TRBV19 and TRBJ2-1; possibly TRBD1 or TRBD2 for D (7 bases each). Per the germline V gene, CDR1 is LNHDA and CDR2 is SQIVND (reference sequence). CDR3 size: 16 residues. Trimming left V 0 bases short and J 8 bases short, with 17 bases between. CDR3 nucleotide sequence: TGTGCCAGTAGTATAGATACGACAGGGAGGGGGTATGAGCAGTTCTTC. Encoded protein: CASSIDTTGRGYEQFF.

This clonotype was detected only once. This may be a read error: a much more frequent sequence differs by one nucleotide. V usage is TRBV5-1 and J usage is TRBJ2-1; D is possibly TRBD1 (5 bases). CDR1 is SGHRS and CDR2 is YFSETQ in the germline V gene. The ends were cut back, 0 bases at V and 10 bases at J, with 14 bases in the middle. The CDR3 covers 14 residues. The CDR3 DNA sequence: TGCGCCAGCAGCTTGGTGACAGACGCCTACGAGCAGTTCTTC. As protein: CASSLVTDAYEQFF.

This clonotype was observed at least ten times. The J gene is TRBJ1-5, the V gene TRBV19, with 11 bases identical to TRBD1. CDR3 length: 17 amino acids. Germline V gene data show CDR1 as LNHDA and CDR2 as SQIVND (reference sequence). The V gene end was trimmed by 8 bases and the J gene end by 0 bases; junction bases not matched to a gene: 9. The DNA for the CDR3 is TGTGCCAGTGACTCGGGACAGGGGGTTTATAGCAATCAGCCCCAGCATTTT. Translated, it gives CASDSGQGVYSNQPQHF.

The chain carries TRBV18 and TRBJ1-2, with 7 bases aligning to TRBD1. The CDR3 totals 15 residues. The V and J ends lost 5 bases and 7 bases, in that order; junction bases with no gene match: 13. Germline V gene lookup returns CDR1 KGHSH and CDR2 LQKENI. CDR3 residues: CASSALTGVVRGYTF. The CDR3 bases are TGTGCCAGCTCAGCGTTAACAGGGGTGGTACGTGGCTACACCTTC.

The sample holds many counts of this clonotype. The chain links TRBV5-8 to TRBJ2-5, with 11 bases that match TRBD2. Germline lookup yields CDR1 SGHTS and CDR2 YDEGEE. V shed 0 bases, J shed 0 bases, and the junction held 7 bases outside the gene matches. This CDR3 has 18 residues. This CDR3 is CASSLVTSGGRYQETQYF. CDR3 coding DNA: TGTGCCAGCAGCTTGGTCACTAGCGGGGGCCGCTACCAAGAGACCCAGTACTTC.

The chain recombines TRBV18 with TRBJ2-7; tentatively, D is TRBD1 (5 bases). The germline V and J ends were trimmed by 3 bases and 0 bases, with 12 bases remaining between them. The V gene's germline CDR1 is KGHSH and CDR2 LQKENI. The CDR3 has 15 amino acids. CDR3 loop: CASSPYDRYSYEQYF. The CDR3 coding sequence is TGTGCCAGCTCACCTTATGACAGATACTCCTACGAGCAGTACTTC.

This clonotype has a count of ten or more. The chain carries TRBV11-2 and TRBJ1-1; no clear D gene. This CDR3 spans 12 amino acids. CDR1 and CDR2 (germline): SGHAT, FQNNGV. V lost 3 bases and J lost 7, with 9 bases in between. Here the CDR3 DNA reads TGTGCCAGCAGCTTCGGACGGTATGAAGCTTTCTTT. Its translation is CASSFGRYEAFF.

This clonotype was recorded many times. This chain connects TRBV28 to TRBJ1-2, with a weak D call TRBD1 (6 bases). Per the germline V gene, CDR1 is MDHEN and CDR2 is SYDVKM. The germline V and J ends were trimmed by 4 bases and 5 bases, with 14 bases remaining between them. The CDR3 is 14 residues long. The CDR3 region has the DNA TGTGCCAGCAGTTCTCCCAGGGGTGGTTATGGCTACACCTTC. Translation: CASSSPRGGYGYTF.